This entry is about one T cell receptor (beta chain). This clone was seen a single time. This receptor's antigen is unknown. It has no much larger one-base neighbor in the sample; base qualities were not kept. This record comes from a study of blood T cell repertoires in COVID-19 (dated by TCRdb to about 2020). At the level of the whole study: Collaborator samples came from the United States, Italy and Spain and covered acute and convalescent phases of COVID-19. The material from the prospective study consisted of cDNA or gDNA derived from T cells, B-cell-depleted T cells, or PBMCs. Deeply sampled blood TCRbeta repertoires from subjects exposed to, actively infected with, or recovered from COVID-19 were included in the dataset. A freely available public database, intended as a resource for researchers studying the immune response to SARS-CoV-2, is where the repertoires were released. Samples were obtained from the ongoing ImmuneRACE study (first 160 participants) and from 1,254 subjects provided by 6 global collaborators. Sample metadata almost always included a de-identified subject ID, COVID-19 status, age in years and sex. Where available, HLA class I and class II types were obtained from metadata supplied by the sample provider rather than from assay-based typing. Points the paper makes about the study in general: The amount of clinical and demographic metadata varied by source and participant and was provided uncurated.

TCRbeta CDR3 regions were amplified from genomic DNA by means of the immunoSEQ Assay, a bias-controlled multiplex PCR. The paper's data handling went like this. The number of nucleated cells in each sample was estimated from the amplification of reference gene primers within the assay. Sequence reads were collapsed and filtered to measure the absolute abundance of every unique TCRbeta CDR3 rearrangement. For each sample, productive Simpson clonality was calculated as the square root of Simpson's diversity index over productive rearrangements. This immuneACCESS table, as held by TCRdb, lists in-frame sequences with V and J called but not all clones. Of the missing ones, under half trace to an unresolved V gene in checked studies; the others have no known cause. V and J calls and clone size are given by that table; D and trimming were obtained from the DNA. The sample yields roughly 100,000 clones; 70% to 90% were counted once. Roughly 4.1% of the sample is in the top ten clones.

Collaborating institutions collected whole blood in K2EDTA tubes following their own protocols. Collaborator samples were shipped for TCRbeta analysis as frozen whole blood, isolated PBMCs, or DNA extracted from either sample type. The origin of this receptor is a man in his sixties with acute or convalescent COVID-19. Material for sequencing was peripheral blood.

The CDR3: CASSLLAVRGGTDTQYF. The nucleotide sequence reads as follows: TGTGCCAGCAGCCTGTTAGCGGTTCGGGGGGGCACAGATACGCAGTATTTT. The chain links TRBV14 with TRBJ2-3, and TRBD2 aligns with 7 junction nucleotides. From V the trimming removes 4 bases and from J it removes 1 base, while the gene matches leave 11 bases of the junction unaccounted for. As encoded in the germline V gene, CDR1 is SGHDN while CDR2 is FVKESK. Inclusive of the bounding cysteine and phenylalanine, the CDR3 is 17 residues long. Only the CDR3 part of the read is kept: 51 bases, read in frame from the first base.